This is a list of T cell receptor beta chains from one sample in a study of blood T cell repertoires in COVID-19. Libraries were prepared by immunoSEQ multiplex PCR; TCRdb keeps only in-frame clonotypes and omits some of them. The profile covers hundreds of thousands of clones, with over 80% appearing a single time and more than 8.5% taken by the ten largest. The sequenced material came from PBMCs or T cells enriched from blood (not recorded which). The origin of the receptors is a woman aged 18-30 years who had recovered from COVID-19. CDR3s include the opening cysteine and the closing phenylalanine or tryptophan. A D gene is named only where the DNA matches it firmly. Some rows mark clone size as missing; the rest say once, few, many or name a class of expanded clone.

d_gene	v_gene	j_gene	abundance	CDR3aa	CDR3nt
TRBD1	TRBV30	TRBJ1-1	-	CAWRQAGTGWGNTEAFF	TGTGCCTGGAGACAAGCCGGGACAGGGTGGGGGAACACTGAAGCTTTCTTT
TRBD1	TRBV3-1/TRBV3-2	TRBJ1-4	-	CASSLNRGPNEKLFF	TGTGCCAGCAGCCTCAACAGGGGGCCCAATGAAAAACTGTTTTTT
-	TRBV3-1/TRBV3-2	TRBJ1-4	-	CASSSPLVGEKLFF	TGTGCCAGCAGCTCACCTCTGGTCGGTGAAAAACTGTTTTTT
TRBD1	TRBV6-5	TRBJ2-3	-	CASSRRQGVGDTQYF	TGTGCCAGCAGTAGGAGACAGGGGGTGGGAGATACGCAGTATTTT
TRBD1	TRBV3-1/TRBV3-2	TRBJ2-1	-	CASSQDADRGLNEQFF	TGTGCCAGCAGCCAAGATGCGGACAGGGGGCTCAATGAGCAGTTCTTC
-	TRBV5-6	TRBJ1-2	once	CASSWEASYGYTF	TGTGCCAGCAGCTGGGAGGCCAGCTATGGCTACACCTTC
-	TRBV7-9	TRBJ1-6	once	CASGGQINSPLHF	TGTGCCAGCGGTGGACAGATTAATTCACCCCTCCACTTT
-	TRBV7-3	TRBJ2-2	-	CASSLGQPTGELFF	TGTGCCAGCAGCTTAGGACAGCCTACCGGGGAGCTGTTTTTT
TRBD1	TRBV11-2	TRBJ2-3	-	CASSRGQGDTQYF	TGTGCCAGCAGCCGTGGACAGGGCGATACGCAGTATTTT
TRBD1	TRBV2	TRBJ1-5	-	CASSPQGVSNQPQHF	TGTGCCAGCAGTCCACAGGGGGTTAGCAATCAGCCCCAGCATTTT
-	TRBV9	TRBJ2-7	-	CASSVAGSMGSEQYF	TGTGCCAGCAGCGTAGCCGGTTCCATGGGGAGCGAGCAGTACTTC
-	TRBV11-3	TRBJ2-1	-	CASSDQGKGGNEQFF	TGTGCCAGCAGCGACCAGGGGAAAGGTGGCAATGAGCAGTTCTTC
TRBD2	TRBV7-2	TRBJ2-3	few	CASSSEGAGDLIPDTQYF	TGTGCCAGCAGCTCAGAAGGGGCGGGAGATCTTATCCCAGATACGCAGTATTTT
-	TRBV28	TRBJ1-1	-	CASRLDSLNTEAFF	TGTGCCAGCCGGTTAGACAGTTTGAACACTGAAGCTTTCTTT
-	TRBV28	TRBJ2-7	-	CASSLTYYEQYF	TGTGCCAGCAGTTTAACCTACTACGAGCAGTACTTC
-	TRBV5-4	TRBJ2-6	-	CASSPLAARAGTGANVLTF	TGTGCCAGCAGCCCGCTGGCGGCAAGGGCGGGGACTGGGGCCAACGTCCTGACTTTC
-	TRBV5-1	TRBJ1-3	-	CASSYRGSGNTIYF	TGCGCCAGCAGCTATCGGGGGTCTGGAAACACCATATATTTT
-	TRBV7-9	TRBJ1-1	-	CASSFSGNTEAFF	TGTGCCAGCAGCTTCTCGGGAAACACTGAAGCTTTCTTT
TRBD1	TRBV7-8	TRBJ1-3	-	CASSSSLTGLAGNTIYF	TGTGCCAGCAGCTCCTCCTTGACAGGGCTCGCTGGAAACACCATATATTTT
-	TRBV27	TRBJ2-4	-	CASSFGPGKAKNIQYF	TGTGCCAGCAGTTTTGGTCCAGGGAAAGCCAAAAACATTCAGTACTTC
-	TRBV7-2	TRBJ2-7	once	CASSFPPGGTYEQYF	TGTGCCAGCAGCTTTCCCCCCGGCGGCACCTACGAGCAGTACTTC
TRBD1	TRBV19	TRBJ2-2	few	CASSSPDRVVGELFF	TGTGCCAGTAGCTCACCCGACAGGGTTGTCGGGGAGCTGTTTTTT
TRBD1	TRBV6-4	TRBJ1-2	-	CASSEDRGLGYTF	TGTGCCAGCAGTGAAGACAGGGGGCTCGGCTACACCTTC
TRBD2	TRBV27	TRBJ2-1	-	CASSAWGGLYNEQFF	TGTGCCAGCAGTGCCTGGGGGGGACTCTACAATGAGCAGTTCTTC
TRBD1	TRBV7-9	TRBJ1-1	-	CASSLGEGQGSPEAFF	TGTGCCAGCAGCTTAGGGGAAGGACAGGGCTCTCCTGAAGCTTTCTTT
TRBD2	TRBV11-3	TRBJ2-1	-	CASSLDATRERGYNEQFF	TGTGCCAGCAGCTTAGATGCGACGCGGGAGAGGGGCTACAATGAGCAGTTCTTC
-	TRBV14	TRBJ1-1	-	CASSQFRNTEAFF	TGTGCCAGCAGCCAATTTCGGAACACTGAAGCTTTCTTT
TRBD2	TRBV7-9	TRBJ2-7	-	CASSFLLVAGGYEQYF	TGTGCCAGCAGCTTTCTCCTCGTAGCGGGAGGATACGAGCAGTACTTC
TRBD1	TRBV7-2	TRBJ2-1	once	CASSPGTASYNEQFF	TGTGCCAGCAGCCCCGGGACAGCCTCCTACAATGAGCAGTTCTTC
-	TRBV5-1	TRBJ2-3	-	CATTVGSNADTQYF	TGCGCCACCACGGTGGGGAGTAACGCAGATACGCAGTATTTT
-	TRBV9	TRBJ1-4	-	CASSVNGNEKLFF	TGTGCCAGCAGCGTAAACGGGAATGAAAAACTGTTTTTT
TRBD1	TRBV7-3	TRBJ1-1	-	CASSLNQGATEAFF	TGTGCCAGCAGCTTAAACCAGGGGGCGACTGAAGCTTTCTTT
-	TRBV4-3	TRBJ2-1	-	CASSQDTLFNSNEQFF	TGCGCCAGCAGCCAAGATACCCTGTTTAACTCCAATGAGCAGTTCTTC
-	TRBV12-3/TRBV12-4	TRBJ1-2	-	CASSLWRTGGYTF	TGTGCCAGCAGTTTATGGAGGACGGGGGGCTACACCTTC
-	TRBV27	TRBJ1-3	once	CASSLRGYSGNTIYF	TGTGCCAGCAGTTTACGGGGATACTCTGGAAACACCATATATTTT
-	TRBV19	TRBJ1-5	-	CASSPEGRENQPQHF	TGTGCCAGTAGTCCTGAGGGACGGGAGAATCAGCCCCAGCATTTT
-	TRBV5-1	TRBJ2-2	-	CASSLGQELAGELFF	TGCGCCAGCAGCTTGGGACAGGAGCTCGCCGGGGAGCTGTTTTTT
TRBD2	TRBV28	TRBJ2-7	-	CASRRLGTSYGYEQYF	TGTGCCAGCAGGAGACTCGGGACTAGCTATGGGTACGAGCAGTACTTC
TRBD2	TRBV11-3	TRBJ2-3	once	CASSSAGGGDTQYF	TGTGCCAGCAGCTCGGCGGGGGGTGGGGATACGCAGTATTTT
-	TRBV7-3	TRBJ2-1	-	CASSYRPTNSYNEQFF	TGTGCCAGCAGCTACAGACCGACTAACTCCTACAATGAGCAGTTCTTC
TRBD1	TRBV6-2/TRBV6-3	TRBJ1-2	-	CASSWAGGMEYGYTF	TGTGCCAGCAGTTGGGCAGGGGGAATGGAATATGGCTACACCTTC
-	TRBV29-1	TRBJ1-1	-	CSVEGRLGTEAFF	TGCAGCGTTGAGGGGCGATTGGGGACTGAAGCTTTCTTT
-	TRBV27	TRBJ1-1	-	CASSRRRGGDTEAFF	TGTGCCAGCAGTCGGCGTCGAGGGGGGGACACTGAAGCTTTCTTT